This T cell receptor beta chain was recovered during a study of CD8 T cells in Susac syndrome. RNA was extracted with the RNeasy kit, and a quantity of about 0.45 to 1 ug was reverse transcribed using random hexamers. From the immunoSEQ multiplex PCR reads, TCRdb called clonotypes with MiXCR, one entry per CDR3 protein. In the table there are 70,000 or so distinct CDR3 sequences, about 95% of which are singletons. CDR3 size: 13 residues. V lost 5 bases and J lost 7, with 12 bases in between. Germline assignment: CDR1 LNHDA and CDR2 SQIVND (reference sequence). This clonotype was seen a single time. Included as multiple sclerosis controls were treatment-naive patients who had stable or active relapsing-remitting disease. The CD8+ and CD4+ T cells were negatively isolated, with the TEMRA cells enriched by FACS.

This sequence originates from a human donor with multiple sclerosis. The specimen sequenced was CD8+ T cells from PBMCs. J is TRBJ1-5 and V is TRBV19; D is unclear. The CDR3 spells CASSPYIDQPQHF. DNA for the CDR3: TGTGCCAGTAGTCCGTACATCGACCAGCCCCAGCATTTT.